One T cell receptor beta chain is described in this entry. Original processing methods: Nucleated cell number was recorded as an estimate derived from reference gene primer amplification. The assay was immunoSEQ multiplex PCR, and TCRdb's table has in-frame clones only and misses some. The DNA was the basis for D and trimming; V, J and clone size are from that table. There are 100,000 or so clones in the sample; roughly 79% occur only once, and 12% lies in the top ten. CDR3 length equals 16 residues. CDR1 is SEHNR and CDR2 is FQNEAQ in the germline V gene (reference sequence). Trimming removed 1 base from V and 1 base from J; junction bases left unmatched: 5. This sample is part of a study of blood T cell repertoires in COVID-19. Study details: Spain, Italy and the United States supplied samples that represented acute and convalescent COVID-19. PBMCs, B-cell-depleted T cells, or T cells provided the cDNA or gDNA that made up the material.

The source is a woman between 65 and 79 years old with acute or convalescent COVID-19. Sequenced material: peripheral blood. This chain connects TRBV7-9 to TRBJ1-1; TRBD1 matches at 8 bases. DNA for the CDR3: TGTGCCAGCAGCTTAGGGCAGGGGGCGAGGAACACTGAAGCTTTCTTT. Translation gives CASSLGQGARNTEAFF. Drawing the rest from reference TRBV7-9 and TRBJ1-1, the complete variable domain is DTGVSQNPRHKITKRGQNVTFRCDPISEHNRLYWYRQTLGQGPEFLTYFQNEAQLEKSRLLSDRFSAERPKGSFSTLEIQRTEQGDSAMYLCASSLGQGARNTEAFFGQGTRLTVV.